The clone carrying this TCR beta chain showed up just a few times. Its antigen is currently unknown. PBMC libraries mostly used approximately 500 ng of input genomic DNA, with six replicates per sample. TCRdb's copy holds only in-frame clones and misses some; the assay was immunoSEQ multiplex PCR. The sample has roughly 13,000 clones, roughly 70% seen once. The CDR3 loop spans 16 amino acids. The source of the sample is a study of neoadjuvant anti-PD-1 for oral cavity cancer. The study's findings and limits: Treg/Th17 ratio rose with pretreatment blood and fell with post-treatment tumor TCRbeta clonality.

Stated time point: after neoadjuvant nivolumab, at surgical resection. Sequencing was performed on PBMCs, taken after nivolumab (anti-PD-1) treatment. The receptor was isolated from a person aged 35-79 years with oral cavity squamous cell carcinoma. The rearrangement uses TRBV1 and TRBJ1-2. TRBV1 constitutes a pseudogene. DNA of the CDR3: TGCACCAGCAGCACGCCCCGTTTGCGAAAGACCTATGGCTACACCTTC. It yields the protein CTSSTPRLRKTYGYTF.